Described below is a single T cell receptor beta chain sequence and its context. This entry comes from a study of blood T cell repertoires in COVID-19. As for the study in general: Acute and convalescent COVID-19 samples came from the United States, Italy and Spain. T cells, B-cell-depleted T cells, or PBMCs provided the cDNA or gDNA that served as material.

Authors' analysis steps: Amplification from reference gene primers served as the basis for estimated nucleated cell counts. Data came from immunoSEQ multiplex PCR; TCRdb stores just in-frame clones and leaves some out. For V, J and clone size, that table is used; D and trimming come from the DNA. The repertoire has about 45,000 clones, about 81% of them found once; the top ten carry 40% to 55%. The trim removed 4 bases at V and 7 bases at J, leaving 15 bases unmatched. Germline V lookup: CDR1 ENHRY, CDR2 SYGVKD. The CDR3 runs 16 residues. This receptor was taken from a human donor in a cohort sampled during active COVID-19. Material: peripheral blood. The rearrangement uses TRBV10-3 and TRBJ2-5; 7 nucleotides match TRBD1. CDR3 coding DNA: TGTGCCATCAGTGGATTAGGGGGCGTTGATTTTGTGACCCAGTACTTC. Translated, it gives CAISGLGGVDFVTQYF.